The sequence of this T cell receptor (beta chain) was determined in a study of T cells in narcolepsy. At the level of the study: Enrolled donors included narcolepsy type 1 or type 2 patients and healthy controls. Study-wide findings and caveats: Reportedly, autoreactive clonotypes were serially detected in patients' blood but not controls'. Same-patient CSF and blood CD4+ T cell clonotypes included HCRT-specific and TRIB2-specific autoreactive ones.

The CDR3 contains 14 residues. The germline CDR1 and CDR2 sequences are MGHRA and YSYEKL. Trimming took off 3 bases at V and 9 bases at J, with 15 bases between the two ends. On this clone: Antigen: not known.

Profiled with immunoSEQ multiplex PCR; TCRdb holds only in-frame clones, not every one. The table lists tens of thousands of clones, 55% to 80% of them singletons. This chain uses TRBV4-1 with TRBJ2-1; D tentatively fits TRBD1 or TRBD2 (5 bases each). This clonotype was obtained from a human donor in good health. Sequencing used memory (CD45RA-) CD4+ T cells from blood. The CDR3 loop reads CASSQEGTTGEQFF. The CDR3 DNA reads TGCGCCAGCAGCCAGGAAGGGACCACGGGTGAGCAGTTCTTC.